The 4 T cell receptor beta chains below come from one sample, sequenced in a study of blood T cell repertoires in COVID-19. The assay was immunoSEQ multiplex PCR, and TCRdb's table has in-frame clones only and misses some. In the table there are some 30,000 clones, roughly 83% of which are singletons. Input material: peripheral blood. The receptors shown here come from an older man with active COVID-19.

The chain couples TRBV6-5 to TRBJ1-5, with D perhaps matching TRBD1 (6 bases). The CDR3 sequence is 15 residues long. Germline assignment: CDR1 MNHEY and CDR2 SVGAGI. V lost 2 bases, J lost 9 bases, and 17 bases lay in between. The CDR3 DNA reads TGTGCCAGCAGTTACCGGGCAGGGGACCGTTCGCCCCAGCATTTT. It yields the protein CASSYRAGDRSPQHF.

DNA of the CDR3: TGCGCCAGCAGCCAGGGCACAGGGTTTGGTCAGCCCCAGCATTTT. Translating it yields CASSQGTGFGQPQHF. The chain links TRBV5-1 to TRBJ1-5; tentatively, D is TRBD1 (6 bases). In germline, CDR1 is SGHRS, CDR2 YFSETQ. Trimming took 4 bases from V and 6 from J, leaving 17 bases between them. This CDR3 is 15 amino acids long.

J is TRBJ2-5 and V is TRBV5-5; 8 bases are a match to TRBD1. The V and J ends lost 2 bases and 2 bases, in that order; junction bases with no gene match: 2. There are 14 residues in the CDR3. Germline CDR1 reads SGHKS; CDR2 reads YYEKEE (reference sequence). The CDR3 protein is CASSFGTGQETQYF. In DNA, the CDR3 is TGTGCCAGCAGCTTCGGGACAGGACAAGAGACCCAGTACTTC.

The CDR3 DNA reads as TGTGCCAGCAGTTACTCGATGGGCAGGTTGAACACTGAAGCTTTCTTT. It translates to CASSYSMGRLNTEAFF. The chain uses TRBV6-5 and TRBJ1-1; D is unresolved. The CDR3 covers 16 residues. Trimming stripped 0 bases from V and 0 bases from J, with 11 bases between. Germline V gene lookup returns CDR1 MNHEY and CDR2 SVGAGI.